These 2 T cell receptor beta chains were sequenced from one sample in a study of shared clonotypes between healthy human individuals. The method was immunoSEQ multiplex PCR; TCRdb's version includes in-frame clones alone and lacks a portion of them. The table has about a million clones, roughly 80% seen once. Sequencing was performed on memory CD4+ T cells from PBMCs. As for subset: CD45RA-negative fraction. The receptors shown here come from a man younger than 35 in good health. Some clones in this sample may be carry-over from other donors' samples.

The chain recombines TRBV15 with TRBJ2-2; no clear D gene. The CDR3 runs 14 residues. With 0 bases removed from V and 6 bases from J, the gap between germline ends came to 8 bases. In germline, CDR1 is LNHNV, CDR2 YYDKDF (reference sequence). CDR3 coding DNA: TGTGCCACCAGCAGAGATGTAGTGGCCGGGGAGCTGTTTTTT. Translation gives CATSRDVVAGELFF.

The gene calls are TRBV7-2 and TRBJ1-3; no definite D call. The CDR3 spans 16 residues. Germline CDR1 is SGHTA and CDR2 is FQGNSA. Trimming removed 1 base at V and 1 base at J, with 11 bases between. CDR3 sequence (DNA): TGTGCCAGCAGCTTAGGAGTTTGGTCTTCTGGAAACACCATATATTTT. Translated: CASSLGVWSSGNTIYF.